This TCR beta chain was profiled in a study of cytomegalovirus exposure and HLA in healthy donors. The study's findings and limits: When analyzed later, a missense DCLRE1C variant was found to be linked to TCR beta V- and J-gene trimming.

PCR involved 60 Vbeta and 13 Jbeta primers. Repertoires were generated with immunoSEQ multiplex PCR, while TCRdb's copy carries only in-frame clones and drops some. The sample yields 95,000 to 100,000 clones, over 65% seen once. To note about this clone: The target antigen is unknown.

Sequenced: PBMCs. This receptor was identified in a woman between 55 and 75 years old in good health and CMV-seronegative.

CDR3 amino acids: CASSLTGPTRHNEQFF. The CDR3 region has the DNA TGTGCCAGCAGCTTAACTGGTCCGACTCGACACAATGAGCAGTTCTTC. V usage is TRBV11-2 and J usage is TRBJ2-1; unclear D gene. From germline, CDR1 is SGHAT and CDR2 FQNNGV. V was pared by 2 bases and J by 5 bases, with 16 bases between. CDR3 length: 16 amino acids. Using reference TRBV11-2 and TRBJ2-1 for the parts outside the CDR3, the full variable domain is EAGVAQSPRYKIIEKRQSVAFWCNPISGHATLYWYQQILGQGPKLLIQFQNNGVVDDSQLPKDRFSAERLKGVDSTLKIQPAKLEDSAVYLCASSLTGPTRHNEQFFGPGTRLTVL.